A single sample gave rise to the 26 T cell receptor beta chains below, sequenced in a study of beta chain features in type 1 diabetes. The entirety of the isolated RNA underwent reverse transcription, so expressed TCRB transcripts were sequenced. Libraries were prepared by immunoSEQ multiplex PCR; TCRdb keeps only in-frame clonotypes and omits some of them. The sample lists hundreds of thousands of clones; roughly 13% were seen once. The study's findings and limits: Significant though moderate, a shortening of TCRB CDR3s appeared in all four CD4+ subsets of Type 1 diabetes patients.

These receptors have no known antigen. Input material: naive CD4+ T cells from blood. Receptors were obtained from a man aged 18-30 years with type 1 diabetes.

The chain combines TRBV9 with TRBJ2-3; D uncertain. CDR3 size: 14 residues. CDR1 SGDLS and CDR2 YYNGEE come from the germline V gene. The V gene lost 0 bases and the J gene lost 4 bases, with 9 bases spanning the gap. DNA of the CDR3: TGTGCCAGCAGCGTAGAGGGATTGTCAGATACGCAGTATTTT. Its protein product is CASSVEGLSDTQYF. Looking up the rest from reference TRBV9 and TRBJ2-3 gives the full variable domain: DSGVTQTPKHLITATGQRVTLRCSPRSGDLSVYWYQQSLDQGLQFLIQYYNGEERAKGNILERFSAQQFPDLHSELNLSSLELGDSALYFCASSVEGLSDTQYFGPGTRLTVL.

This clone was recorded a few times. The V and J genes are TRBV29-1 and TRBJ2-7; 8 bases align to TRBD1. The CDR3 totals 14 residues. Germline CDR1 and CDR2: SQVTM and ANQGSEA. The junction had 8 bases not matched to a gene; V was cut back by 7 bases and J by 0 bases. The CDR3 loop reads CSARRTGSSYEQYF. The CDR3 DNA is TGCAGCGCCAGAAGGACAGGGAGCTCCTACGAGCAGTACTTC.

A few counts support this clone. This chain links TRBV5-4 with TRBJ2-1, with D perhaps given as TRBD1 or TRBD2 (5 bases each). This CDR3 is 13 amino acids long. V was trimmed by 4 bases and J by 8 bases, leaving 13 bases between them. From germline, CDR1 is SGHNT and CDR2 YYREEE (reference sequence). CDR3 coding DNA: TGTGCCAGCAGCCCGGGACCCACCGATGAGCAGTTCTTC. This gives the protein CASSPGPTDEQFF.

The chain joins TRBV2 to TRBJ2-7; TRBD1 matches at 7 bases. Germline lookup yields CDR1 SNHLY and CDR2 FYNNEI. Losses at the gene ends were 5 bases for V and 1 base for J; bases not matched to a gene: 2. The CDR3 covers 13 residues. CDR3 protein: CASSNRGSYEQYF. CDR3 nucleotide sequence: TGTGCCAGCAGTAACAGGGGTTCCTACGAGCAGTACTTC.

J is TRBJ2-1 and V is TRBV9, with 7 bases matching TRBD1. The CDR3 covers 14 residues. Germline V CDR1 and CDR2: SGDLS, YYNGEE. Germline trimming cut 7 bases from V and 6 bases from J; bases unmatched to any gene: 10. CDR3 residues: CASSGDSTPNEQFF. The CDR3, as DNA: TGTGCCAGCTCCGGGGACAGTACTCCCAATGAGCAGTTCTTC.

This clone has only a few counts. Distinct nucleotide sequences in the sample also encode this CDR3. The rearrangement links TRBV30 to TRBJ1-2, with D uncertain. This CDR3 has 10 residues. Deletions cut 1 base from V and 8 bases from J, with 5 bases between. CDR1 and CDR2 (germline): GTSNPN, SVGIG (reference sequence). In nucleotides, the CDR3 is TGTGCCTGGAGTGGCGGGGGCTACACCTTC. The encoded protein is CAWSGGGYTF. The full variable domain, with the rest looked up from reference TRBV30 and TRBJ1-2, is SQTIHQWPATLVQPVGSPLSLECTVEGTSNPNLYWYRQAAGRGLQLLFYSVGIGQISSEVPQNLSASRPQDRQFILSSKKLLLSDSGFYLCAWSGGGYTFGSGTRLTVV.

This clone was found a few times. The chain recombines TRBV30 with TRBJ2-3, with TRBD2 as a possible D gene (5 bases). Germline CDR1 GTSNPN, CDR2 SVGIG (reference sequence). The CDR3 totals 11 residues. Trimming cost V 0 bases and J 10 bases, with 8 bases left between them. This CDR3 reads CAWSVTKAQYF. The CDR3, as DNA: TGTGCCTGGAGTGTGACTAAAGCGCAGTATTTT. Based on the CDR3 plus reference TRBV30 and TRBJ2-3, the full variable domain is SQTIHQWPATLVQPVGSPLSLECTVEGTSNPNLYWYRQAAGRGLQLLFYSVGIGQISSEVPQNLSASRPQDRQFILSSKKLLLSDSGFYLCAWSVTKAQYFGPGTRLTVL.

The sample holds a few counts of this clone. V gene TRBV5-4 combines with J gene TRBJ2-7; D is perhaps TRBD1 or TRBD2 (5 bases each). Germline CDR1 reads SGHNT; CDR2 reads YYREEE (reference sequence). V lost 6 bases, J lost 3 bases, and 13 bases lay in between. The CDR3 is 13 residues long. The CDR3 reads CASTRDRNYEQYF. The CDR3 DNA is TGTGCCAGCACCCGGGACCGCAACTACGAGCAGTACTTC. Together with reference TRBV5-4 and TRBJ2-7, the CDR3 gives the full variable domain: ETGVTQSPTHLIKTRGQQVTLRCSSQSGHNTVSWYQQALGQGPQFIFQYYREEENGRGNFPPRFSGLQFPNYSSELNVNALELDDSALYLCASTRDRNYEQYFGPGTRLTVT.

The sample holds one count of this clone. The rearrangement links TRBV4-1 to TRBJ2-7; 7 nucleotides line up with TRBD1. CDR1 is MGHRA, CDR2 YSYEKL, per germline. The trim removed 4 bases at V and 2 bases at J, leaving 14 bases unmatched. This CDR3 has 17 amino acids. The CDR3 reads CASSPPRRGDRTYEQYF. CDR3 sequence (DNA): TGCGCCAGCAGCCCCCCTCGAAGAGGGGACAGAACCTACGAGCAGTACTTC.

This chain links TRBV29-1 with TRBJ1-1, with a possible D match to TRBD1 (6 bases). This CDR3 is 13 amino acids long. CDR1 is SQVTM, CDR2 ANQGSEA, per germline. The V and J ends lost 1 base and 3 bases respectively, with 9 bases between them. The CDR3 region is CSVEGQGHTEAFF. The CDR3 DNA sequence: TGCAGCGTTGAAGGGCAGGGGCACACTGAAGCTTTCTTT.

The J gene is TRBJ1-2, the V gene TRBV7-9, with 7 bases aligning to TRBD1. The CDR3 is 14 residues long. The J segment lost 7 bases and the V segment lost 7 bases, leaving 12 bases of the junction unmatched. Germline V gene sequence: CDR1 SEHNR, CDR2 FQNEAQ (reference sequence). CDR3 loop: CASTLGQEGVGYTF. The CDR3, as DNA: TGTGCCAGCACCCTAGGACAGGAGGGGGTTGGCTACACCTTC. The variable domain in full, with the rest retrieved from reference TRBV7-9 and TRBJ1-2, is DTGVSQNPRHKITKRGQNVTFRCDPISEHNRLYWYRQTLGQGPEFLTYFQNEAQLEKSRLLSDRFSAERPKGSFSTLEIQRTEQGDSAMYLCASTLGQEGVGYTFGSGTRLTVV.

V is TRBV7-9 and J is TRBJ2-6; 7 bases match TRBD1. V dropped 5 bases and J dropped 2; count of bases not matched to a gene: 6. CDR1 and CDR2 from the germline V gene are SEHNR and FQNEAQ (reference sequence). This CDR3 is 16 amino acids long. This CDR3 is CASSPPQGAGANVLTF. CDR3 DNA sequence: TGTGCCAGCAGCCCCCCCCAGGGGGCTGGGGCCAACGTCCTGACTTTC.

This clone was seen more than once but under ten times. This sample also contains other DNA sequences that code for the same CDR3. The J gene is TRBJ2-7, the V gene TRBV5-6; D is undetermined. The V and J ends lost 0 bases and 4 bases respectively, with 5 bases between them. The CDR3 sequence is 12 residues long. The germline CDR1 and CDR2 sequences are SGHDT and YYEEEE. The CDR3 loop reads CASSLDRYEQYF. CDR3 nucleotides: TGTGCCAGCAGCTTGGACAGATACGAGCAGTACTTC.

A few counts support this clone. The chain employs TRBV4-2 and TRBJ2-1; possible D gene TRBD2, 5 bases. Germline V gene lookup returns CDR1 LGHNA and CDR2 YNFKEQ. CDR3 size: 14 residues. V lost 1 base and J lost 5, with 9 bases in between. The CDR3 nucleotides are TGTGCCAGCAGCCAAGCGTCCGGGAACAATGAGCAGTTCTTC. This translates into CASSQASGNNEQFF.

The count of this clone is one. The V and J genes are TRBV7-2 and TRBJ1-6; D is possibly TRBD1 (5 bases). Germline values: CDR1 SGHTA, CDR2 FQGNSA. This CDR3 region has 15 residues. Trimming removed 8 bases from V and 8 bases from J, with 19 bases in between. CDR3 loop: CASGLSRVSDSPLHF. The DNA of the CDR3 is TGTGCCAGCGGTCTTTCCAGGGTGTCAGATTCACCCCTCCACTTT.

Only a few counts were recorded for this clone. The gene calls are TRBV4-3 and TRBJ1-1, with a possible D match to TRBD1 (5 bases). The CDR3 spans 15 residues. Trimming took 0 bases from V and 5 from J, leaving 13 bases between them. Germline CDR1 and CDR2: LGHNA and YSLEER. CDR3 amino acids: CASSQDGRGETEAFF. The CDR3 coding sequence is TGCGCCAGCAGCCAAGATGGTAGAGGGGAAACTGAAGCTTTCTTT.

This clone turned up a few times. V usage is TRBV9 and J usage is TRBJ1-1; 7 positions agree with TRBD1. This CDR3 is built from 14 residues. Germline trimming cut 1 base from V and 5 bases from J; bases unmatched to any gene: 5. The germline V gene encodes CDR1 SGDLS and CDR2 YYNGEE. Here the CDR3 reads CASSVRDSGTEAFF. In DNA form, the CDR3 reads TGTGCCAGCAGCGTACGGGACAGCGGAACTGAAGCTTTCTTT.

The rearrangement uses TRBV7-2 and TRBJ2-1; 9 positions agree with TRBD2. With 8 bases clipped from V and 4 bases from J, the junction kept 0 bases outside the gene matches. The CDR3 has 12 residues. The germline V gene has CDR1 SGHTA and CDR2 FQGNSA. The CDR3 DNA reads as TGTGCCAGCGGACTAGCGTACAATGAGCAGTTCTTC. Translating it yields CASGLAYNEQFF.

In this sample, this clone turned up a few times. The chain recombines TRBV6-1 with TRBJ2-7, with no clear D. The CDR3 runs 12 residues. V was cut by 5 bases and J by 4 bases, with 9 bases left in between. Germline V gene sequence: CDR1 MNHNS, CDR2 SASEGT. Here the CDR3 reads CASSSDIYEQYF. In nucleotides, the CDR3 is TGTGCCAGCAGTTCAGATATATACGAGCAGTACTTC.

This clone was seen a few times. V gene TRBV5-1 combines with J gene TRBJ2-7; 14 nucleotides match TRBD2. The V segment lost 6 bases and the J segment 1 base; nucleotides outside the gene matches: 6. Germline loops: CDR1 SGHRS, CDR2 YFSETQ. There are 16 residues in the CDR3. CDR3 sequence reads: CASKGTSGSPSYEQYF. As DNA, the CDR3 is TGCGCCAGCAAGGGGACTAGCGGGAGCCCGTCCTACGAGCAGTACTTC.

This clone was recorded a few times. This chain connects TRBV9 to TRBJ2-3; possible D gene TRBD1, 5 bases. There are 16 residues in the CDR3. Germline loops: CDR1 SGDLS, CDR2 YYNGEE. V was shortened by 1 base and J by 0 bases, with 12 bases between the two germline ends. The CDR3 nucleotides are TGTGCCAGCAGCGTACAGGGTCGACCTAGCACAGATACGCAGTATTTT. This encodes CASSVQGRPSTDTQYF.

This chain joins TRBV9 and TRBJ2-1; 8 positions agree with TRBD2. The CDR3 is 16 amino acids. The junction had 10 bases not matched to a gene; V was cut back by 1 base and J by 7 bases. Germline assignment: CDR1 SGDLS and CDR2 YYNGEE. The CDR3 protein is CASSVQVRGGLNEQFF. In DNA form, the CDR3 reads TGTGCCAGCAGCGTACAAGTCCGGGGGGGCTTGAATGAGCAGTTCTTC.

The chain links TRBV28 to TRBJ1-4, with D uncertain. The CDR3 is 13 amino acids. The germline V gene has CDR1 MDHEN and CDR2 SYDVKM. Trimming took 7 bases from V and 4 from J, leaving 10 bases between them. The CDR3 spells CASTLRSNEKLFF. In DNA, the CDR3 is TGTGCCAGCACCCTTAGGAGTAATGAAAAACTGTTTTTT.

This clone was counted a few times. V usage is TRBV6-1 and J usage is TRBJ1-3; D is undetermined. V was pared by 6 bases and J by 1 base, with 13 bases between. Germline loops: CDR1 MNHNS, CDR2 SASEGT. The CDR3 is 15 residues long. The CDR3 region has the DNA TGTGCCAGCAGGGCTGGGTCCTCATCTGGAAACACCATATATTTT. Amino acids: CASRAGSSSGNTIYF.

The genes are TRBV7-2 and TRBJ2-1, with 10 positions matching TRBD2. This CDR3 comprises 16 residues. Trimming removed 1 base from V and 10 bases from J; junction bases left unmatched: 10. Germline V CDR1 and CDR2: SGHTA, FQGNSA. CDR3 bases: TGTGCCAGCAGCTTAGAAGCGGGGGGGCCCCTGAGAGAGCAGTTCTTC. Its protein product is CASSLEAGGPLREQFF.

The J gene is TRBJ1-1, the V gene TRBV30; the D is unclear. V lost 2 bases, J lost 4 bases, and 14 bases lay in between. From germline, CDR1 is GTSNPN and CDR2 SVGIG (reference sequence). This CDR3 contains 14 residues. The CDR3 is CAWSPRWQTTEAFF. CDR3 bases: TGTGCCTGGAGTCCTAGATGGCAGACCACTGAAGCTTTCTTT.